Listed below are T cell receptor beta chains from one sample, sequenced in a study of spatial heterogeneity in lung cancer. Using its own MiXCR run on the 5' RACE reads, TCRdb lists one record per CDR3 protein. The sample yields 2,500 to 3,500 distinct CDR3 sequences, roughly a tenth seen once. Sequencing was performed on lung tumor tissue, taken at surgery. All receptors come from a female donor with early-stage non-small cell lung cancer. Both conserved end residues are part of each CDR3. D genes are given only for firm matches. The size entry is marked missing in some rows and otherwise reads once, few, many or a size class.

J gene: TRBJ2-2; clone size: medium-sized; V gene: TRBV7-6; D gene: .; CDR3 protein: CASSLSATSTGELFF; CDR3 DNA: TGTGCCAGCAGCTTATCGGCGACTAGCACCGGGGAGCTGTTTTTT
J gene: TRBJ1-1; clone size: .; V gene: TRBV20-1; D gene: .; CDR3 protein: CSARRTSLNTEAFF; CDR3 DNA: TGCAGTGCTAGAAGGACTTCCCTGAACACTGAAGCTTTCTTT
J gene: TRBJ1-1; clone size: .; V gene: TRBV3-1; D gene: .; CDR3 protein: CASSQPSWDSGGNTEAFF; CDR3 DNA: TGTGCCAGCAGCCAACCCAGCTGGGATTCCGGGGGGAACACTGAAGCTTTCTTT
J gene: TRBJ2-4; clone size: medium-sized; V gene: TRBV11-1; D gene: TRBD1; CDR3 protein: CASGGQTAKNIQYF; CDR3 DNA: TGTGCCAGCGGGGGACAGACAGCCAAAAACATTCAGTACTTC
J gene: TRBJ1-5; clone size: medium-sized; V gene: TRBV6-1; D gene: .; CDR3 protein: CASSNQPQHF; CDR3 DNA: TGTGCCAGTTCCAATCAGCCCCAGCATTTT
J gene: TRBJ2-5; clone size: large; V gene: TRBV9; D gene: TRBD2; CDR3 protein: CASSDSGGRETQYF; CDR3 DNA: TGTGCCAGCAGTGACAGCGGGGGGAGAGAGACCCAGTACTTC
J gene: TRBJ2-1; clone size: medium-sized; V gene: TRBV11-2; D gene: TRBD2; CDR3 protein: CASSLGGLAGARYNEQFF; CDR3 DNA: TGTGCCAGCAGCTTAGGGGGACTAGCGGGGGCCAGATACAATGAGCAGTTCTTC
J gene: TRBJ2-3; clone size: medium-sized; V gene: TRBV29-1; D gene: .; CDR3 protein: CSVRTGDTQYF; CDR3 DNA: TGCAGCGTCCGGACGGGAGATACGCAGTATTTT
J gene: TRBJ2-7; clone size: .; V gene: TRBV7-2; D gene: .; CDR3 protein: CASSWDFAGEQYF; CDR3 DNA: TGTGCCAGCAGCTGGGACTTCGCGGGTGAGCAGTACTTC
J gene: TRBJ2-6; clone size: medium-sized; V gene: TRBV6-2/TRBV6-3; D gene: .; CDR3 protein: CASSYPQGYGANVLTF; CDR3 DNA: TGTGCCAGCAGTTACCCCCAGGGTTACGGGGCCAACGTCCTGACTTTC
J gene: TRBJ2-1; clone size: medium-sized; V gene: TRBV5-1; D gene: TRBD2; CDR3 protein: CASSLSVVAGGSYNEQFF; CDR3 DNA: TGCGCCAGCAGCTTATCAGTAGTAGCGGGGGGTTCCTACAATGAGCAGTTCTTC
J gene: TRBJ2-1; clone size: medium-sized; V gene: TRBV27; D gene: .; CDR3 protein: CASSLSGYSDNEQFF; CDR3 DNA: TGTGCCAGCAGTTTATCGGGGTATTCTGACAATGAGCAGTTCTTC
J gene: TRBJ2-5; clone size: large; V gene: TRBV3-1; D gene: .; CDR3 protein: CASSRARQETQYF; CDR3 DNA: TGTGCCAGCAGCCGGGCGAGGCAAGAGACCCAGTACTTC
J gene: TRBJ2-5; clone size: few; V gene: TRBV5-1; D gene: .; CDR3 protein: CASSYYSMQETQYF; CDR3 DNA: TGCGCCAGCAGCTATTACTCGATGCAAGAGACCCAGTACTTC
J gene: TRBJ2-1; clone size: medium-sized; V gene: TRBV12-3/TRBV12-4; D gene: TRBD2; CDR3 protein: CASRDFAGLARDEQFF; CDR3 DNA: TGTGCCAGCAGAGACTTCGCGGGACTAGCAAGAGATGAGCAGTTCTTC
J gene: TRBJ1-4; clone size: many; V gene: TRBV15; D gene: .; CDR3 protein: CATSRDRGEFEKLFF; CDR3 DNA: TGTGCCACCAGCAGAGATCGGGGAGAATTTGAAAAACTGTTTTTT
J gene: TRBJ2-7; clone size: few; V gene: TRBV27; D gene: .; CDR3 protein: CASSRGGRSYEQYF; CDR3 DNA: TGTGCCAGCAGTAGGGGGGGACGGTCCTACGAGCAGTACTTC
J gene: TRBJ2-1; clone size: medium-sized; V gene: TRBV20-1; D gene: TRBD2; CDR3 protein: CSASLGRGGSGNEQFF; CDR3 DNA: TGCAGTGCTAGCCTCGGGCGGGGGGGATCGGGCAATGAGCAGTTCTTC
J gene: TRBJ2-5; clone size: large; V gene: TRBV12-5; D gene: TRBD1; CDR3 protein: CASAAKGTGGKETQYF; CDR3 DNA: TGTGCTAGTGCCGCGAAGGGGACAGGGGGGAAAGAGACCCAGTACTTC
J gene: TRBJ2-5; clone size: medium-sized; V gene: TRBV6-1; D gene: TRBD2; CDR3 protein: CASSETASGAETQYF; CDR3 DNA: TGTGCCAGCAGTGAAACGGCTAGCGGAGCAGAGACCCAGTACTTC
J gene: TRBJ2-3; clone size: medium-sized; V gene: TRBV7-2; D gene: .; CDR3 protein: CASSLVGLVTDTQYF; CDR3 DNA: TGTGCCAGCAGCTTAGTAGGGCTGGTCACAGATACGCAGTATTTT
J gene: TRBJ2-7; clone size: .; V gene: TRBV5-8; D gene: TRBD1; CDR3 protein: CASSEGQPESYEQYF; CDR3 DNA: TGTGCCAGCAGCGAGGGACAGCCAGAATCCTACGAGCAGTACTTC
J gene: TRBJ2-1; clone size: many; V gene: TRBV4-1; D gene: TRBD2; CDR3 protein: CASSPGYGGASDEQFF; CDR3 DNA: TGCGCCAGCAGCCCGGGCTACGGGGGGGCTAGCGACGAGCAGTTCTTC
J gene: TRBJ2-2; clone size: medium-sized; V gene: TRBV29-1; D gene: TRBD2; CDR3 protein: CSVAGLAGPGELFF; CDR3 DNA: TGCAGCGTGGCGGGACTAGCGGGACCCGGGGAGCTGTTTTTT
J gene: TRBJ2-3; clone size: many; V gene: TRBV5-1; D gene: TRBD1; CDR3 protein: CASSLARGRGDTQYF; CDR3 DNA: TGCGCCAGCAGCTTGGCCAGGGGGCGAGGAGATACGCAGTATTTT
J gene: TRBJ1-2; clone size: few; V gene: TRBV4-3; D gene: .; CDR3 protein: CASSQIGGNYGYTF; CDR3 DNA: TGCGCCAGCAGCCAAATAGGGGGTAACTATGGCTACACCTTC
J gene: TRBJ2-1; clone size: medium-sized; V gene: TRBV29-1; D gene: TRBD1; CDR3 protein: CSVLGQGVYNEQFF; CDR3 DNA: TGCAGCGTTTTGGGACAGGGGGTTTACAATGAGCAGTTCTTC
J gene: TRBJ1-4; clone size: medium-sized; V gene: TRBV7-2; D gene: .; CDR3 protein: CASSRKGFATNEKLFF; CDR3 DNA: TGTGCCAGCAGCCGCAAGGGGTTCGCAACTAATGAAAAACTGTTTTTT
J gene: TRBJ2-3; clone size: many; V gene: TRBV6-2/TRBV6-3; D gene: .; CDR3 protein: CASNLRGPTDTQYF; CDR3 DNA: TGTGCCAGCAATTTGCGGGGGCCCACAGATACGCAGTATTTT
J gene: TRBJ2-3; clone size: medium-sized; V gene: TRBV6-2/TRBV6-3; D gene: .; CDR3 protein: CASSYSSTDTQYF; CDR3 DNA: TGTGCCAGCAGTTACTCTAGCACAGATACGCAGTATTTT
J gene: TRBJ2-1; clone size: medium-sized; V gene: TRBV30; D gene: TRBD2; CDR3 protein: CAWSVKRGGPDEQFF; CDR3 DNA: TGTGCCTGGAGTGTAAAGCGGGGGGGCCCCGATGAGCAGTTCTTC
J gene: TRBJ1-1; clone size: once; V gene: TRBV7-8; D gene: .; CDR3 protein: CASSLSGARNTEAFF; CDR3 DNA: TGTGCCAGCAGCTTGTCAGGGGCTCGTAACACTGAAGCTTTCTTT
J gene: TRBJ1-2; clone size: many; V gene: TRBV5-1; D gene: .; CDR3 protein: CASSGDFGIRSSGYTF; CDR3 DNA: TGCGCCAGCAGCGGGGACTTTGGGATAAGATCGAGTGGCTACACCTTC
J gene: TRBJ2-2; clone size: medium-sized; V gene: TRBV23-1; D gene: .; CDR3 protein: CASSHTNTGELFF; CDR3 DNA: TGCGCCAGCAGTCACACGAACACCGGGGAGCTGTTTTTT
J gene: TRBJ1-6; clone size: medium-sized; V gene: TRBV5-4; D gene: TRBD1; CDR3 protein: CASSQGQGLQNSPLHF; CDR3 DNA: TGTGCCAGCAGCCAAGGACAGGGCCTTCAGAATTCACCCCTCCACTTT
J gene: TRBJ2-7; clone size: many; V gene: TRBV11-1; D gene: TRBD1; CDR3 protein: CASSRTGSREQYF; CDR3 DNA: TGTGCCAGCAGCCGGACAGGGTCTCGCGAGCAGTACTTC
J gene: TRBJ1-5; clone size: .; V gene: TRBV10-3; D gene: TRBD1; CDR3 protein: CAIKGTGDNQPQHF; CDR3 DNA: TGTGCCATCAAAGGGACAGGGGACAATCAGCCCCAGCATTTT
J gene: TRBJ2-3; clone size: few; V gene: TRBV11-2; D gene: .; CDR3 protein: CASSLRGGDTQYF; CDR3 DNA: TGTGCCAGCAGCTTACGTGGGGGTGATACGCAGTATTTT
J gene: TRBJ2-2; clone size: medium-sized; V gene: TRBV28; D gene: TRBD2; CDR3 protein: CASSLFDLAGGPGELFF; CDR3 DNA: TGTGCCAGCAGTTTATTCGACCTAGCGGGGGGCCCTGGGGAGCTGTTTTTT